This T cell receptor (beta chain) was recorded in a study of monozygotic twins with inflammatory bowel disease. One entry per CDR3 protein, without DNA, is what TCRdb gives after re-calling the 5' RACE reads. Its table lists about 440,000 distinct CDR3 sequences. This CDR3 has 14 amino acids. CDR1 and CDR2 from the germline V gene are MDHEN and SYDVKM. For this clonotype: What it recognizes is unknown.

Whole-study results and caveats: In these data, no single strong IBD-associated signal or clonotype received support. By inverse Simpson index, TCRbeta diversity was lower in IBD patients than in healthy co-twins. Reduced clonotype sharing with other individuals was observed in IBD patients relative to healthy twins, especially with disease activity.

This TCR derives from a human donor with ulcerative colitis or Crohn's disease, or a healthy co-twin of an affected twin (not recorded which). Sequencing was carried out using blood. The chain combines TRBV28 with TRBJ2-3; as DNA is missing, the TRBD1 call by TCRdb cannot be tested. CDR3 region: CASSLGRSSDTQYF.